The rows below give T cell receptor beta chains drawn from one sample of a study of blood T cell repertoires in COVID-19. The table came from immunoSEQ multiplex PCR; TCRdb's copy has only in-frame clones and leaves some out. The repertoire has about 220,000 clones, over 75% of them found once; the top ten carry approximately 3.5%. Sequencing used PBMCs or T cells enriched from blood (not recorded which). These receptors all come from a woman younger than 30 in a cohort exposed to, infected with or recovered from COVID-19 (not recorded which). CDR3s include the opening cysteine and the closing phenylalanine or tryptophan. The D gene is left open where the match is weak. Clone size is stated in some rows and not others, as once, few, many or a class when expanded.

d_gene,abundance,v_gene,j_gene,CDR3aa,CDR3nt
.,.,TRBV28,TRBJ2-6,CASSFTSGANVLTF,TGTGCCAGCAGTTTTACTTCTGGGGCCAACGTCCTGACTTTC
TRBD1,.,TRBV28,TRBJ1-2,CASSLAGTDYGYTF,TGTGCCAGCAGTTTAGCCGGGACAGACTATGGCTACACCTTC
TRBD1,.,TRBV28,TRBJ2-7,CASRGTGGSYEQYF,TGTGCCAGCAGGGGGACAGGGGGCTCCTACGAGCAGTACTTC
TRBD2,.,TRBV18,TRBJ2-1,CASSPPGLRDNEQFF,TGTGCCAGCTCACCCCCGGGACTACGAGACAATGAGCAGTTCTTC
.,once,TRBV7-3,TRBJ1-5,CASSLTFPGEGEPQHF,TGTGCCAGCAGCTTAACGTTTCCCGGGGAGGGGGAGCCCCAGCATTTT
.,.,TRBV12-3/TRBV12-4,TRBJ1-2,CASSKQESYGYTF,TGTGCCAGCAGTAAACAGGAAAGCTATGGCTACACCTTC
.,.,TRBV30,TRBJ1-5,CAWAPGGIDQPQHF,TGTGCCTGGGCCCCGGGAGGCATCGATCAGCCCCAGCATTTT
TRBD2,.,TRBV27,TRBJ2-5,CASSSLLAGETQYF,TGTGCCAGCAGTTCCCTCCTAGCGGGAGAGACCCAGTACTTC
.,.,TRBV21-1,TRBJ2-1,CASTRRDNNNEQFF,TGTGCCAGCACCCGAAGGGACAATAACAATGAGCAGTTCTTC
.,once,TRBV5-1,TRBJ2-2,CASSLVWEANTGELFF,TGCGCCAGCAGCTTGGTCTGGGAGGCGAACACCGGGGAGCTGTTTTTT